This TCR beta chain was identified during a study of T cells after yellow fever vaccination. Overall study context: Libraries from low-cell-number fractions were prepared with the SMART-Seq v4 Ultra Low Input RNA kit.

The germline gives CDR1 LGHDT, CDR2 YNNKEL (reference sequence). The CDR3 consists of 16 residues. The germline V and J ends were trimmed by 3 bases and 0 bases, with 12 bases remaining between them. To note about this clonotype: The target antigen is unknown.

Findings and limits, study-wide: Clones that expanded after primary vaccination mostly reappeared after the booster (roughly 96% CD4, 80% to 90% CD8).

5'RACE template switching generated TCR cDNA, adding a universal primer site and UMIs. From the 5' RACE reads, TCRdb called clonotypes with MiXCR, one entry per CDR3 protein. The repertoire consists of about 400,000 distinct CDR3 sequences, with roughly 12% occurring once and the leading ten covering 15% to 20%. The specimen comprised PBMCs, sampled on the day of the first yellow fever vaccination. This sequence joins TRBV3-1 and TRBJ2-1; possibly TRBD2 for D (5 bases). This TCR was recovered from a man younger than 35 who received the YFV17D yellow fever vaccine. This CDR3 is CASSHSLGSSYNEQFF. In DNA form, the CDR3 reads TGTGCCAGCAGCCACTCCCTTGGGAGCTCCTACAATGAGCAGTTCTTC.